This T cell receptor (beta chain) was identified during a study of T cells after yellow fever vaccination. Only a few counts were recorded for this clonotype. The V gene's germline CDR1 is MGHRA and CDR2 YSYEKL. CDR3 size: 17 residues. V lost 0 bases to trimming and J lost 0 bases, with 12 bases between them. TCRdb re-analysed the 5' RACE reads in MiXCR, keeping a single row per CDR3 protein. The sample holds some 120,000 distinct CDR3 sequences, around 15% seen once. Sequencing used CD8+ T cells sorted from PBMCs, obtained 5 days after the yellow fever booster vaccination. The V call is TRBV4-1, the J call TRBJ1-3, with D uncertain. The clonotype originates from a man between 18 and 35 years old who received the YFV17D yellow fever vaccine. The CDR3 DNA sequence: TGCGCCAGCAGCCAAGATATCACCGGGTTCTCTGGAAACACCATATATTTT. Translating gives CASSQDITGFSGNTIYF.